The 5 T cell receptor beta chains in this list originate from one sample, sequenced in a study of blood T cell repertoires in COVID-19. Method: immunoSEQ multiplex PCR; TCRdb's copy keeps in-frame clones and lacks some. The table includes about 200,000 clones, around 80% detected once. Sequenced sample: peripheral blood. All receptors come from a woman aged 65 to 85 with acute or convalescent COVID-19.

V is TRBV7-2 and J is TRBJ2-2; tentative D call: TRBD1 (5 bases). V was pared by 4 bases and J by 5 bases, with 11 bases between. CDR3 length: 14 residues. Germline CDR1 and CDR2: SGHTA and FQGNSA. CDR3 sequence reads: CASSYESGTGELFF. The CDR3 bases are TGTGCCAGCAGCTACGAATCAGGGACCGGGGAGCTGTTTTTT.

This chain connects TRBV2 to TRBJ2-4, with TRBD1 matching 11 bases. CDR3 length: 15 residues. With 6 bases clipped from V and 4 bases from J, the junction kept 5 bases outside the gene matches. Germline assignment: CDR1 SNHLY and CDR2 FYNNEI. CDR3 loop: CASRPGQGGKNIQYF. The CDR3 DNA reads as TGTGCCAGCAGACCGGGACAGGGGGGAAAAAACATTCAGTACTTC.

The chain recombines TRBV9 with TRBJ2-7; possible D gene TRBD2, 6 bases. Trimming removed 4 bases from V and 3 bases from J, with 20 bases in between. The CDR3 sequence is 16 residues long. Germline V lookup: CDR1 SGDLS, CDR2 YYNGEE. The CDR3 sequence is CASSPRAGLGDYEQYF. The CDR3 DNA is TGTGCCAGCAGCCCCCGGGCGGGGTTAGGCGACTACGAGCAGTACTTC.

This chain links TRBV28 with TRBJ2-1; TRBD1 aligns across 12 bases. Germline-derived CDR1 and CDR2 are MDHEN and SYDVKM. V dropped 5 bases and J dropped 6; count of bases not matched to a gene: 11. This CDR3 comprises 17 residues. CDR3 residues: CASSPHLGQGAGNEQFF. Written as DNA, the CDR3 is TGTGCCAGCAGTCCTCACTTGGGACAGGGGGCCGGCAATGAGCAGTTCTTC.

The genes are TRBV24-1 and TRBJ1-5; 7 nucleotides line up with TRBD1. Trimming at V came to 4 bases and at J to 5 bases, leaving 7 bases not matched to a gene. This CDR3 comprises 15 residues. Looked up from germline, CDR1 is KGHDR and CDR2 is SFDVKD. DNA for the CDR3: TGTGCCACCAGTGACCGGACAGGCCTTCATCAGCCCCAGCATTTT. It yields the protein CATSDRTGLHQPQHF.